This paragraph covers one T cell receptor (beta chain) sequence. This record belongs to a study of blood T cell repertoires in COVID-19. Study details: Samples of COVID-19 (acute and convalescent) were obtained from the United States, Italy and Spain. Sources were T cells, B-cell-depleted T cells, or PBMCs; the material itself was cDNA or gDNA.

This CDR3 region has 17 residues. V was trimmed by 1 base and J by 7 bases, leaving 23 bases between them. CDR1 SGHVS and CDR2 FQNEAQ come from the germline V gene. In the source study's methods: Estimation of nucleated cell counts was performed using reference gene primer amplification. Only in-frame clones appear in the TCRdb table, and some are missing; sequencing was by immunoSEQ multiplex PCR. D and trimming come from the DNA, and the V and J calls and clone size come from that table. Counted here are around 72,000 clones, less than 85% occurring once; the ten biggest clones make up around a sixth.

Material: peripheral blood. V gene TRBV7-8 combines with J gene TRBJ2-7, with D perhaps matching TRBD2 (6 bases). The clonotype was recovered from a woman of 80 years or more with acute or convalescent COVID-19. The CDR3 coding sequence is TGTGCCAGCAGCTTAGTAAGTGGCGCGGGGACCTACATGGAGCAGTACTTC. Its protein is CASSLVSGAGTYMEQYF.